These 18 T cell receptor beta chains share one sample of origin, sequenced in a study of T cells in Graves' hyperthyroidism and ophthalmopathy. Amplification yielded TCR beta CDR3 regions, with RNA transcripts as the source. HTBI primers were used for first-round RT-PCR of the TCR CDR3. A single record per CDR3 protein comes from TCRdb applying MiXCR to the multiplex PCR reads. The sample holds 530,000 or so distinct CDR3 sequences, roughly 50% seen once. The sample was peripheral blood or thyroid tissue (not recorded which). These receptors were obtained from a woman aged 18-29 years with Graves' hyperthyroidism.

This clonotype appeared a few times. The J gene is TRBJ2-7, the V gene TRBV18, with TRBD1 as a possible D gene (6 bases). CDR1 KGHSH and CDR2 LQKENI come from the germline V gene. With 0 bases removed from V and 5 bases from J, the gap between germline ends came to 14 bases. This CDR3 contains 15 residues. DNA of the CDR3: TGTGCCAGCTCACCACCGAATACAGGGAATAACGAGCAGTACTTC. It yields the protein CASSPPNTGNNEQYF. The variable domain in full, with the rest retrieved from reference TRBV18 and TRBJ2-7, is NAGVMQNPRHLVRRRGQEARLRCSPMKGHSHVYWYRQLPEEGLKFMVYLQKENIIDESGMPKERFSAEFPKEGPSILRIQQVVRGDSAAYFCASSPPNTGNNEQYFGPGTRLTVT.

This clonotype was observed a single time. V usage is TRBV24-1 and J usage is TRBJ2-5; 9 positions agree with TRBD2. Germline V CDR1 and CDR2: KGHDR, SFDVKD. The junction had 9 bases not matched to a gene; V was cut back by 3 bases and J by 5 bases. The CDR3 is 16 residues long. The CDR3 spells CATSDPLSGSLETQYF. The DNA for the CDR3 is TGTGCCACCAGTGATCCGCTTAGCGGGAGTTTGGAGACCCAGTACTTC.

This clonotype was counted ten times or more. The chain recombines TRBV12-3 or TRBV12-4 with TRBJ2-5; 9 bases are shared with TRBD2. The CDR3 runs to 16 residues. V lost 3 bases to trimming and J lost 0 bases; unmatched junction nucleotides: 5. The CDR3 spells CASSFWLAGNQETQYF. The CDR3 region has the DNA TGTGCCAGCAGTTTCTGGCTAGCGGGGAACCAAGAGACCCAGTACTTC.

This clonotype was recorded at least ten times. The rearrangement joins TRBV12-3 or TRBV12-4 to TRBJ2-2; maybe TRBD1 (6 bases). The CDR3 totals 16 residues. V was trimmed by 6 bases and J by 3 bases, leaving 17 bases between them. The CDR3 DNA follows: TGTGCCAGCAGCTTAATGGTGGGGGCACACACCGGGGAGCTGTTTTTT. Residues: CASSLMVGAHTGELFF.

About this clonotype: With a much larger clone just one base away, this may be a read error. The V and J genes are TRBV10-3 and TRBJ2-7; D is possibly TRBD1 (6 bases). The CDR3 is 12 amino acids. Germline V lookup: CDR1 ENHRY, CDR2 SYGVKD. CDR3 in DNA: TGTGCCATCACCAAAGGGCGTGACAGGCCGGCTTTC. Translating gives CAITKGRDRPAF.

About this clonotype itself: This could be a read error, since a much larger clone is one nucleotide away. The CDR3 nucleotides are TGTGCCAGCAGTCAACAGGGGGCTGGTGGAAAACTGTTTTTT. It codes for CASSQQGAGGKLFF. V gene TRBV6-1 combines with J gene TRBJ1-4; 9 bases are a match to TRBD1. The length of the CDR3 is 14 residues. Germline V gives CDR1 MNHNS, CDR2 SASEGT. V lost 5 bases to trimming and J lost 10 bases; unmatched junction nucleotides: 8.

This clonotype was observed many times. The V call is TRBV24-1, the J call TRBJ1-2; 8 bases align to TRBD1. The germline gives CDR1 KGHDR, CDR2 SFDVKD. With V trimmed by 3 bases and J by 4 bases, 3 bases remained unmatched. This CDR3 is 14 amino acids long. CDR3 DNA sequence: TGTGCCACCAGTGATGTAGACAGGGGCTATGGCTACACCTTC. Residues: CATSDVDRGYGYTF.

The chain employs TRBV10-3 and TRBJ2-5; perhaps TRBD1 as D (5 bases). The CDR3 is made up of 13 amino acids. The V gene lost 4 bases and the J gene lost 3 bases, with 9 bases spanning the gap. Germline CDR1 and CDR2: ENHRY and SYGVKD. Here the CDR3 reads CAISAGIEETQYF. CDR3 sequence (DNA): TGTGCCATCAGTGCAGGGATCGAAGAGACCCAGTACTTC.

The chain is built from TRBV25-1 and TRBJ1-4; 9 nucleotides match TRBD1. The V gene's germline CDR1 is MGHDK and CDR2 SYGVNS. The V segment lost 4 bases and the J segment 7 bases; nucleotides outside the gene matches: 13. The CDR3 covers 17 residues. The CDR3 bases are TGTGCCAGCAGTGGGGACAGGGAGGGTCTCGAACGTGAAAAACTGTTTTTT. This translates into CASSGDREGLEREKLFF.

The rearrangement joins TRBV10-2 to TRBJ2-5; D is tentatively TRBD1 or TRBD2 (5 bases each). Germline V CDR1 and CDR2: WSHSY, SAAADI. This CDR3 is built from 15 residues. V shed 5 bases and J shed 5 bases, with 18 bases lying between them. The CDR3 sequence is CASSTSGHPLETQYF. CDR3 coding DNA: TGCGCCAGCAGTACCAGCGGACACCCTCTGGAGACCCAGTACTTC.

As concerns this clonotype: With a much larger clone just one base away, this may be a read error. This chain links TRBV12-3 or TRBV12-4 with TRBJ2-3, with D uncertain. The CDR3 is 13 amino acids. With 11 bases removed from V and 2 bases from J, the gap between germline ends came to 14 bases. The CDR3 loop reads CAGDGGNTDTQYF. The CDR3 nucleotides are TGTGCCGGCGATGGCGGAAACACAGATACGCAGTATTTT.

As to this clonotype: A read error may be the cause here, since a much bigger clone is one base away. V usage is TRBV7-9 and J usage is TRBJ2-7, with D perhaps assigned TRBD1 or TRBD2 (6 bases each). Germline V CDR1 and CDR2: SEHNR, FQNEAQ (reference sequence). CDR3 length equals 16 residues. For the CDR3, the DNA is TGTGCCGGCAGCCCCAATAGTGGGGGGCTATCCTACGAGCAGTACTTC. Translation: CAGSPNSGGLSYEQYF.

About this clonotype: A much larger clone is a single base away; this may be a read error. The gene calls are TRBV2 and TRBJ2-5; 9 bases align to TRBD1. The CDR3 runs 15 residues. Germline V gene lookup returns CDR1 SNHLY and CDR2 FYNNEI. The CDR3 bases are TGTGTCAGCACCGAGGGCCTAGACAGGGGGAAGACCCAGTACTTC. Its translation: CVSTEGLDRGKTQYF.

A remark on this clonotype: This could be a read error, since a much larger clone is one nucleotide away. The gene calls are TRBV15 and TRBJ2-1; the D gene is possibly TRBD1 (6 bases). Trimming stripped 6 bases from V and 10 bases from J, with 19 bases between. CDR3 length: 14 amino acids. CDR1 is LNHNV and CDR2 is YYDKDF in the germline V gene (reference sequence). The CDR3 sequence: CATRPWGQREEQFF. The CDR3 DNA reads as TGTGCCACCAGACCGTGGGGGCAACGTGAGGAGCAGTTCTTC. Using reference TRBV15 and TRBJ2-1 for the parts outside the CDR3, the full variable domain is DAMVIQNPRYQVTQFGKPVTLSCSQTLNHNVMYWYQQKSSQAPKLLFHYYDKDFNNEADTPDNFQSRRPNTSFCFLDIRSPGLGDTAMYLCATRPWGQREEQFFGPGTRLTVL.

This clonotype was counted many times. The chain is built from TRBV6-5 and TRBJ2-7; 7 bases map to TRBD1. Per the germline V gene, CDR1 is MNHEY and CDR2 is SVGAGI. V gave up 6 bases and J gave up 3 bases; unmatched junction bases: 8. The CDR3 spans 14 residues. In DNA, the CDR3 is TGTGCCAGCAGCTTCCGGGACAGCAACTACGAGCAGTACTTC. Its protein is CASSFRDSNYEQYF.

As regards this clonotype: An end of the junction does not agree with germline; a read error may underlie this. The rearrangement uses TRBV19 and TRBJ2-7, with D maybe TRBD2 (6 bases). Germline V lookup: CDR1 LNHDA, CDR2 SQIVND (reference sequence). The CDR3 runs 14 residues. The CDR3 coding sequence is TGTGCCGGTAGTCCTAGCGCCAGCTCCTGCGAGCAGTACTTC. As protein: CAGSPSASSCEQYF.

This clonotype was seen ten or more times. The chain is built from TRBV12-3 or TRBV12-4 and TRBJ1-2; 7 positions agree with TRBD1. J was trimmed by 7 bases and V by 3 bases; bases with no gene match: 5. The length of the CDR3 is 13 residues. CDR3 amino acids: CASSLVTGVGYTF. CDR3 DNA: TGTGCCAGCAGTTTGGTAACAGGGGTTGGCTACACCTTC.

The gene calls are TRBV13 and TRBJ1-5; tentative D call: TRBD1 (6 bases). The germline CDR1 and CDR2 sequences are PRHDT and FYEKMQ (reference sequence). Deletions cut 5 bases from V and 4 bases from J, with 21 bases between. The CDR3 loop spans 17 amino acids. The CDR3 nucleotides are TGTGCCAGCAGCGTCCGGCAGGGGAGAGGGGGTAATCAGCCCCAGCATTTT. The encoded protein is CASSVRQGRGGNQPQHF.